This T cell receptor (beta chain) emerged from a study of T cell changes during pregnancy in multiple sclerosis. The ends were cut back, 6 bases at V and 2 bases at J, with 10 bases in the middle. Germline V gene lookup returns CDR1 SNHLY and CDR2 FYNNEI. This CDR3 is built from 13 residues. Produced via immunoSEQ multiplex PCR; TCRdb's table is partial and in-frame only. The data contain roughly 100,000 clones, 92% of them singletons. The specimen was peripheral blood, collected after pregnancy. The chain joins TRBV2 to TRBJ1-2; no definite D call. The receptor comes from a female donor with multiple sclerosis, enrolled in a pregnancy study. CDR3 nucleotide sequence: TGTGCCAGCAGCGGGGAGTCGAACTATGGCTACACCTTC. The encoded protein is CASSGESNYGYTF.